This note documents a single T cell receptor (beta chain) sequence. Its antigen is unknown. From the germline J gene comes the end of the CDR3, since the read stops 3 residues before it. The data belong to a study of T cell clonality in common variable immunodeficiency. Equal genomic DNA amounts from CVID and control samples were sequenced. Only in-frame clones appear in the TCRdb table, and some are missing; sequencing was by immunoSEQ multiplex PCR. The data show about 32,000 clones, none appearing only once, with more than 4.5% held by the ten largest. Study-level points and caveats: Fewer deletions and N-nucleotide insertions were reportedly seen in common variable immunodeficiency TCR beta sequences.

For at least one year, all CVID subjects received replacement immunoglobulin. Each donor provided roughly 4.5 to 9 ml of heparinized whole blood. The CDR3 covers 14 residues. Between the trimmed V and J ends, which lost 7 bases and 6 bases, there was a span of 16 bases. Germline V CDR1 and CDR2: SNHLY, FYNNEI. The clonotype originates from a human donor with common variable immunodeficiency. J is TRBJ1-5 and V is TRBV2; perhaps TRBD1 as D (6 bases). Sequenced material: peripheral blood mononuclear cells. CDR3 region: CASTLAGETQPQHF. CDR3 bases read: TGTGCCAGCACTCTCGCAGGGGAAACTCAGCCC.